This record looks at one T cell receptor (beta chain) sequence and its context. The clone's antigen remains unknown. Per-base qualities were not stored, and no clone one base away is much larger. The sample is drawn from a study of blood T cell repertoires in COVID-19 (TCRdb year 2020). Background for the entire study: The collaborator samples originated in the United States, Italy and Spain and spanned the acute and convalescent phases of COVID-19. The samples were drawn from the first 160 participants of the ongoing ImmuneRACE study and from 1,254 subjects provided by 6 global collaborators. Deeply sampled blood TCRbeta repertoires from subjects exposed to, actively infected with, or recovered from COVID-19 were included in the dataset. Where HLA class I and class II types were available, the types were taken from metadata supplied by the sample provider, not from assay-based typing. Nearly every sample came with metadata listing a de-identified subject ID, COVID-19 status, age in years and sex. The material from the prospective study consisted of cDNA or gDNA derived from T cells, B-cell-depleted T cells, or PBMCs. The repertoires were made available in a free public database intended to serve as a resource for research on the immune response to SARS-CoV-2. General conclusions and limits of the study: The amount of clinical and demographic metadata varied by source and participant and was provided uncurated.

The CDR3 measures 15 amino acids from cysteine to phenylalanine. Of the read, only the CDR3 DNA is kept; its 45 bases are in frame from base 1. CDR1 is given as SGHRS and CDR2 as YFSETQ, both from the germline V gene. V is cut back by 6 bases and J by 4 bases, with 6 bases in the junction unmatched. TCRbeta CDR3 regions were amplified from genomic DNA by means of the immunoSEQ Assay, a bias-controlled multiplex PCR. The source study handled its data this way. The number of nucleated cells in each sample was estimated from the amplification of reference gene primers within the assay. To quantify the absolute abundance of each unique TCRbeta CDR3 rearrangement, sequence reads were collapsed and filtered. Productive Simpson clonality was computed per sample as the square root of Simpson's diversity index over productive rearrangements. Drawn from immuneACCESS, this table holds only the in-frame rearrangements with V and J called that TCRdb kept. Clones are partly lost; checked studies trace under half to an unresolved V gene and leave the rest unexplained. V, J and clone size were drawn from that table, and D and trimming were deduced from the DNA. The sample profile shows approximately 320,000 clones; approximately 85% of them were found once. The ten largest make up 7.2% of the sample.

Collaborating institutions collected whole blood in K2EDTA tubes following their own protocols. For TCRbeta analysis, collaborators shipped samples in one of three forms: frozen whole blood, isolated PBMCs, or DNA extracted from either of those sample types. The chain links TRBV5-1 with TRBJ2-2; TRBD2 lines up with 10 middle nucleotides. The TCR sequence derives from a human donor in a cohort sampled during active COVID-19. The sequencing sample was made of peripheral blood. The CDR3 sequence is CASTKGLAATGELFF. The DNA sequence reads TGCGCCAGCACCAAAGGACTAGCGGCCACCGGGGAGCTGTTTTTT.